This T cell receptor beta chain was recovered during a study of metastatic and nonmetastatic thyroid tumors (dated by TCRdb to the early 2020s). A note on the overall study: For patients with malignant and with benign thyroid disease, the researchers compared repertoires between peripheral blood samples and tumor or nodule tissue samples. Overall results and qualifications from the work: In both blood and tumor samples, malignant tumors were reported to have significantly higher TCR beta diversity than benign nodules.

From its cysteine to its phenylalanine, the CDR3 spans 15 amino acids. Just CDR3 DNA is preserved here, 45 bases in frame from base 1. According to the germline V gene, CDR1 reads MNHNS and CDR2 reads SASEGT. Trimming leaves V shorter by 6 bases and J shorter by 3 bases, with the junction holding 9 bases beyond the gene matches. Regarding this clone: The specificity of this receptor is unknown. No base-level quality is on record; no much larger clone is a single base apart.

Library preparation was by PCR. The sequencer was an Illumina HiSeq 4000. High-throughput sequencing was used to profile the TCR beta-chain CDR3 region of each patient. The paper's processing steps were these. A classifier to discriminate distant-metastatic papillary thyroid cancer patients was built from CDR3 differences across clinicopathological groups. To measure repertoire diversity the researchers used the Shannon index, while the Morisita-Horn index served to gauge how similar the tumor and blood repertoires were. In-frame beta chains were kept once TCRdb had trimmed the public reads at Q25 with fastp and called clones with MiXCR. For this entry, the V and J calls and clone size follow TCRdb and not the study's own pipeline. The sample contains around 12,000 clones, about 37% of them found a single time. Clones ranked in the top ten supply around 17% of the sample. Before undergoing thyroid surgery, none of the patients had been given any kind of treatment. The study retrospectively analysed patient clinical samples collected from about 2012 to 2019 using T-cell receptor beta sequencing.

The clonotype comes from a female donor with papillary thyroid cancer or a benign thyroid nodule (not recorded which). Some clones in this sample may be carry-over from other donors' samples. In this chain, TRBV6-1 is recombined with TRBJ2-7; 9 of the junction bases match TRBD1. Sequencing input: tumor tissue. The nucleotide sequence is TGTGCCAGCAGGAATCCGGGACAGGGCATCTACGAGCAGTACTTC. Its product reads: CASRNPGQGIYEQYF.